This TCR beta chain is drawn from a study of PD-1 blockade in classical Hodgkin lymphoma. Clones were sequenced by immunoSEQ multiplex PCR, and TCRdb holds only the in-frame ones, with some missing. The data show about 3,900 clones, over 60% seen once. Time point noted: cycle 4 day 1 (C4D1), after less than 7 weeks of nivolumab. Each and every patient relapsed after autologous stem cell transplantation, and patients got differing brentuximab vedotin exposure. The authors enriched CD8+ T cells from thawed PBMCs via magnetic negative selection. The V and J ends lost 5 bases and 1 base, in that order; junction bases with no gene match: 7. The germline gives CDR1 SGHVS, CDR2 FQNEAQ. The CDR3 is 16 residues long.

This specimen consisted of CD8+ T cells from blood, obtained before the fourth cycle of nivolumab. The chain couples TRBV7-8 to TRBJ2-7; 11 bases agree with TRBD2. The source is a human donor with classical Hodgkin lymphoma. The CDR3 reads CASSIQGLAESYEQYV. The CDR3 DNA sequence: TGTGCCAGCAGCATACAGGGACTAGCGGAATCCTACGAGCAGTACGTC.